This T cell receptor beta chain came from a study of tumor-infiltrating lymphocytes in primary liver carcinoma. Trimming pared 7 bases from V and 8 bases from J, leaving 21 bases between. The V gene's germline CDR1 is SEHNR and CDR2 FQNEAQ (reference sequence). The CDR3 is 14 amino acids. TCR beta cDNA was made from roughly 450 ng total RNA with a constant-region primer. Library construction for TCR beta comprised three nested multiplex PCR rounds performed with slightly modified ARM-PCR. Running roughly 10 cycles apiece, the first two PCR rounds relied on TRBV1-TRBV30 forward primers together with a C-beta reverse primer. TCRdb independently ran MiXCR on the multiplex PCR reads; one entry per CDR3 protein. The sample includes 300,000 to 350,000 distinct CDR3 sequences, around three fifths of them seen just once. Out of unsorted whole blood came the blood RNA, and germline DNA was extracted as well. With chronic HBV infection, the patients were also treatment-naive.

The sequenced sample was peripheral blood. J is TRBJ2-7 and V is TRBV7-9; D possibly matches TRBD1 or TRBD2 (5 bases each). This TCR came from a young woman with primary liver carcinoma and hepatitis B virus infection. DNA of the CDR3: TGTGCCAGCACCCTCCGGGACCCCGGGTCTAAGCAGTACTTC. Translating it yields CASTLRDPGSKQYF.